This entry features one TCR beta chain sequence. This entry belongs to a study of T cell changes during pregnancy in multiple sclerosis. Measured with immunoSEQ multiplex PCR; TCRdb has only the in-frame clones, and not every one. This table holds about 100,000 clones, roughly 90% found once. V gave up 5 bases and J gave up 8 bases, with 9 bases separating them. CDR1 is SGHDN and CDR2 is FVKESK in the germline V gene. The CDR3 spans 12 residues. Sequencing was performed on peripheral blood, taken after pregnancy. The V call is TRBV14, the J call TRBJ1-4; weak D call: TRBD1 (5 bases). This clonotype was obtained from a female donor with multiple sclerosis, enrolled in a pregnancy study. DNA for the CDR3: TGTGCCAGCAGCAGGGGCAGGGAAAAACTGTTTTTT. Its protein is CASSRGREKLFF.